This record concerns one TCR beta chain sequence. This sample is drawn from a study of T cell changes during pregnancy in multiple sclerosis. Only in-frame clones appear in the TCRdb table, and some are missing; sequencing was by immunoSEQ multiplex PCR. The table includes about 58,000 clones, roughly nine tenths detected once. Germline CDR1 and CDR2: SGHNT and YENEEA. The ends lost 5 bases at V and 8 bases at J; junction bases unmatched: 6. The length of the CDR3 is 13 residues. The material was CD4+ T cells from peripheral blood mononuclear cells, obtained after pregnancy. The V call is TRBV11-3, the J call TRBJ1-2; TRBD1 matches 9 bases. The TCR was taken from a female donor in good health, enrolled as a control in a pregnancy study. CDR3 nucleotide sequence: TGTGCCAGCAGCCCCTGGACAGGGGACGGCTACACCTTC. Amino acids: CASSPWTGDGYTF.